The 14 T cell receptor beta chains below were found in one sample sequenced in a study of blood T cell repertoires in COVID-19. Data came from immunoSEQ multiplex PCR; TCRdb stores just in-frame clones and leaves some out. The sample shows under 300,000 clones, nearly 85% of them seen only once. Sequenced: peripheral blood. The source of these receptors is a human donor in a cohort sampled during active COVID-19.

This chain connects TRBV27 to TRBJ1-1, with D possibly TRBD1 on 5 matching bases. The CDR3 covers 15 residues. Trimming pared 5 bases from V and 4 bases from J, leaving 17 bases between. Germline V gene data show CDR1 as MNHEY and CDR2 as SMNVEV (reference sequence). The CDR3 DNA sequence: TGTGCCAGCAGTGGTGGACGCTGGGGCGGCACTGAAGCTTTCTTT. Translated: CASSGGRWGGTEAFF.

The chain carries TRBV19 and TRBJ2-7, with D possibly matching TRBD2 (6 bases). V was trimmed by 6 bases and J by 0 bases, leaving 15 bases between them. The CDR3 extends over 15 amino acids. From germline, CDR1 is LNHDA and CDR2 SQIVND (reference sequence). CDR3: CASSSGTLTSYEQYF. The CDR3 DNA sequence: TGTGCCAGTAGCTCCGGGACTCTTACCTCCTACGAGCAGTACTTC.

With regard to this clone: The same CDR3 can be traced to other DNA sequences in this sample. The chain employs TRBV24-1 and TRBJ2-1; 12 bases map to TRBD2. Germline CDR1 KGHDR, CDR2 SFDVKD. This CDR3 is 16 amino acids long. J lost 8 bases, V lost 4 bases, and 8 bases had no gene match. The chain's CDR3 is CATSDPTSGSLYEQFF. The CDR3, as DNA: TGTGCCACCAGTGACCCGACTAGCGGGAGTTTATATGAGCAGTTCTTC.

The rearrangement joins TRBV2 to TRBJ2-3; no firm D call. The germline V and J ends were trimmed by 6 bases and 2 bases, with 9 bases remaining between them. The CDR3 contains 13 residues. Germline V gene lookup returns CDR1 SNHLY and CDR2 FYNNEI. CDR3 sequence: CASSFTDTDTQYF. CDR3 DNA sequence: TGTGCCAGCAGCTTCACAGACACAGATACGCAGTATTTT.

The chain couples TRBV4-1 to TRBJ2-7; TRBD1 matches at 9 bases. The CDR3 consists of 16 residues. V shed 3 bases, J shed 4 bases, and the junction held 10 bases outside the gene matches. Germline V gene lookup returns CDR1 MGHRA and CDR2 YSYEKL. CDR3 region: CASSHSAGTGSYEQYF. Here the CDR3 DNA reads TGCGCCAGCAGCCACTCGGCTGGGACAGGGTCTTACGAGCAGTACTTC.

The rearrangement joins TRBV12-3 or TRBV12-4 to TRBJ2-7; D possibly corresponds to TRBD2 (5 bases). The V end lost 6 bases, the J end lost 1 base, and 10 bases lay between the germline ends. The CDR3 totals 13 residues. DNA for the CDR3: TGTGCCAGCAGGCGGACTCAGTCCTACGAGCAGTACTTC. Its translation: CASRRTQSYEQYF.

This rearrangement joins TRBV11-3 to TRBJ2-3; 7 positions agree with TRBD2. V gave up 6 bases and J gave up 4 bases; unmatched junction bases: 10. The CDR3 extends over 15 amino acids. The germline V gene has CDR1 SGHNT and CDR2 YENEEA. CDR3 nucleotides: TGTGCCAGCAGTCCGGGGGGAGGGCCCCCAGATACGCAGTATTTT. It translates to CASSPGGGPPDTQYF.

The V and J genes are TRBV2 and TRBJ2-2; 9 bases line up with TRBD2. From germline, CDR1 is SNHLY and CDR2 FYNNEI. The CDR3 totals 17 residues. The V gene end was trimmed by 11 bases and the J gene end by 2 bases; junction bases not matched to a gene: 15. CDR3 DNA: TGTGCCTGCGTTGCAAGTGGTAGCGGGAGAAACACCGGGGAGCTGTTTTTT. Translated: CACVASGSGRNTGELFF.

This clone has just a few counts. This chain joins TRBV18 and TRBJ1-1, with 11 bases aligning to TRBD1. The CDR3 consists of 15 residues. Trimming at V came to 3 bases and at J to 5 bases, leaving 5 bases not matched to a gene. Germline V CDR1 and CDR2: KGHSH, LQKENI. The CDR3 sequence: CASSPGQGALTEAFF. CDR3 sequence (DNA): TGTGCCAGCTCACCCGGACAGGGGGCGTTGACTGAAGCTTTCTTT.

This chain links TRBV6-4 with TRBJ2-3, with 14 bases lining up with TRBD2. The CDR3 runs to 15 residues. Germline V gene sequence: CDR1 MRHNA, CDR2 SNTAGT. V trimming: 5 bases; J trimming: 4 bases; junction bases outside the gene matches: 2. The chain's CDR3 is CASSRLAGGPDTQYF. CDR3 nucleotides: TGTGCCAGCAGTAGACTAGCGGGAGGGCCAGATACGCAGTATTTT.

The table lists this clone with a count of one. This sequence joins TRBV5-6 and TRBJ2-1, with D uncertain. Trimming took 3 bases from V and 10 from J, leaving 14 bases between them. The CDR3 runs to 13 residues. Germline V lookup: CDR1 SGHDT, CDR2 YYEEEE. The CDR3 DNA sequence: TGTGCCAGCAGCTCGGTACTTACGATGGAGCAGTTCTTC. This sequence encodes CASSSVLTMEQFF.

This clone was picked up many times. The chain recombines TRBV7-2 with TRBJ1-5, with 8 bases identical to TRBD1. Germline trimming cut 4 bases from V and 7 bases from J; bases unmatched to any gene: 9. The CDR3 runs 15 residues. Germline values: CDR1 SGHTA, CDR2 FQGNSA. The CDR3 DNA sequence: TGTGCCAGCAGCTCGACTGACAGGGGTCCCCAGCCCCAGCATTTT. It is translated as CASSSTDRGPQPQHF.

The rearrangement links TRBV27 to TRBJ2-1, with D perhaps matching TRBD2 (6 bases). CDR3 length: 15 residues. Germline V gives CDR1 MNHEY, CDR2 SMNVEV (reference sequence). V was shortened by 6 bases and J by 0 bases, with 12 bases between the two germline ends. Here the CDR3 reads CASRRDFSSYNEQFF. CDR3 bases: TGTGCCAGCAGAAGGGACTTCAGCTCCTACAATGAGCAGTTCTTC.

The CDR3 DNA follows: TGCAGCGTTGAAGATACCGGGTCAAACACCGGGGAGCTGTTTTTT. Protein sequence: CSVEDTGSNTGELFF. The J gene is TRBJ2-2, the V gene TRBV29-1; D remains ambiguous. In germline, CDR1 is SQVTM, CDR2 ANQGSEA. V dropped 0 bases and J dropped 2 bases, with 10 bases sitting between them. CDR3 size: 15 residues.